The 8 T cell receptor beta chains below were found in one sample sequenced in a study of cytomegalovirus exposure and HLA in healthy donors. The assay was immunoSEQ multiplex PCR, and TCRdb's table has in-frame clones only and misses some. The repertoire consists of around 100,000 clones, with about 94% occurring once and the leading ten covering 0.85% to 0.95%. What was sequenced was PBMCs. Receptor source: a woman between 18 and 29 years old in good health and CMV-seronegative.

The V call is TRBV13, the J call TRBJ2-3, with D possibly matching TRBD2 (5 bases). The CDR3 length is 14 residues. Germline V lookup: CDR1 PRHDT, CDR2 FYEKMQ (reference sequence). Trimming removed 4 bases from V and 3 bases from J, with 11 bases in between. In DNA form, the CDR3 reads TGTGCCAGCAGCTGGACTTCGCTTACAGATACGCAGTATTTT. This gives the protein CASSWTSLTDTQYF.

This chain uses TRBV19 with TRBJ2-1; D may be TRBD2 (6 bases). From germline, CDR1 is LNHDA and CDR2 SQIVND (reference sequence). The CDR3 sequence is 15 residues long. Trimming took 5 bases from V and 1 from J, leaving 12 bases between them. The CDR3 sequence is CASSGAGGSYNEQFF. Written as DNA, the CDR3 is TGTGCCAGTAGTGGAGCCGGGGGATCCTACAATGAGCAGTTCTTC. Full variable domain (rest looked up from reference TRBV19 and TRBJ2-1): DGGITQSPKYLFRKEGQNVTLSCEQNLNHDAMYWYRQDPGQGLRLIYYSQIVNDFQKGDIAEGYSVSREKKESFPLTVTSAQKNPTAFYLCASSGAGGSYNEQFFGPGTRLTVL.

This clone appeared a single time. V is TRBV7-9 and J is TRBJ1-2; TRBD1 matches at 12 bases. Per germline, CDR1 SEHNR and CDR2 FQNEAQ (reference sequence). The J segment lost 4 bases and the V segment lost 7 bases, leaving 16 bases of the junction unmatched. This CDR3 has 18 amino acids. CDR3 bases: TGTGCCAGCACCCTCTTAGAGGGACAGGGGGCCCCCGCCTATGGCTACACCTTC. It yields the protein CASTLLEGQGAPAYGYTF.

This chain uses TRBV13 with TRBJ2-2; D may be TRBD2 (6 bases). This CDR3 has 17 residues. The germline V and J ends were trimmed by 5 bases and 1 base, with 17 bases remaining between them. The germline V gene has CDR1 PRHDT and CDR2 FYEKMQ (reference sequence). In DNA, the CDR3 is TGTGCCAGCAGCGGACTTTCTAGCGTTATGAACACCGGGGAGCTGTTTTTT. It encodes CASSGLSSVMNTGELFF.

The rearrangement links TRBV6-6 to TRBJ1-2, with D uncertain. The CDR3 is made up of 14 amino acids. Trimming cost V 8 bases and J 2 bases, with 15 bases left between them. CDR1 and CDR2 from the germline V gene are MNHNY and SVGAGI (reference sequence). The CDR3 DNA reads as TGTGCCAGCTTGTCACCGGGGAGGAACTATGGCTACACCTTC. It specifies CASLSPGRNYGYTF.

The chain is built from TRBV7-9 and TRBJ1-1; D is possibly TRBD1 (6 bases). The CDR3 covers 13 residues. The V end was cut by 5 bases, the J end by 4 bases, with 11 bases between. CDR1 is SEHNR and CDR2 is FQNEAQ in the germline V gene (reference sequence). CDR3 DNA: TGTGCCAGCAGCCTACAGGGTCGCACTGAAGCTTTCTTT. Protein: CASSLQGRTEAFF.

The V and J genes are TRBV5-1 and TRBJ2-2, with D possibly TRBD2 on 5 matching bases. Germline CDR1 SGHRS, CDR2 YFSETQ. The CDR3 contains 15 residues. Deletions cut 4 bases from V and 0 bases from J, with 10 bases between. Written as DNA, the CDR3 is TGCGCCAGCAGCCTTGACTATTCGAACACCGGGGAGCTGTTTTTT. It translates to CASSLDYSNTGELFF.

The CDR3 DNA follows: TGTGCCAGCAGTACCGGGGACAGGGGGGCCGGGGAGCTGTTTTTT. The encoded protein is CASSTGDRGAGELFF. The gene calls are TRBV6-1 and TRBJ2-2, with 11 nucleotides matching TRBD1. CDR1 and CDR2 (germline): MNHNS, SASEGT. V shed 5 bases, J shed 6 bases, and the junction held 5 bases outside the gene matches. The CDR3 has 15 residues.